The 32 T cell receptor beta chains listed next were all sequenced from one sample in a study of technical replicates of blood from a few donors. TCRdb's copy holds only in-frame clones and misses some; the assay was immunoSEQ multiplex PCR. The sample contains about 59,000 clones, about 83% of which appear only once. The sequenced sample was PBMCs. These receptors were obtained from a human donor in good health. Some clones in this sample may be carry-over from other donors' samples.

The chain joins TRBV29-1 to TRBJ2-3, with 10 bases aligning to TRBD2. With V trimmed by 7 bases and J by 2 bases, 15 bases remained unmatched. There are 17 residues in the CDR3. CDR1 SQVTM and CDR2 ANQGSEA come from the germline V gene. DNA of the CDR3: TGCAGCGCCAGGCCGGGAGCGGGGGGGCTCCACACAGATACGCAGTATTTT. Its translation is CSARPGAGGLHTDTQYF.

The table lists this clone with a few counts. This CDR3 is also generated by other DNA sequences in the sample. This chain links TRBV30 with TRBJ1-5, with D perhaps TRBD1 (6 bases). The CDR3 covers 13 residues. Germline V gene data show CDR1 as GTSNPN and CDR2 as SVGIG (reference sequence). The V end was cut by 1 base, the J end by 4 bases, with 8 bases between. For the CDR3, the DNA is TGTGCCTGGAGTGGGCAGGGGAATCAGCCCCAGCATTTT. This encodes CAWSGQGNQPQHF.

The gene calls are TRBV4-1 and TRBJ2-5, with TRBD2 matching over 13 bases. Germline CDR1 and CDR2: MGHRA and YSYEKL. This CDR3 has 15 residues. Trimming cost V 0 bases and J 11 bases; bases outside gene matches: 6. CDR3 in amino acids: CASSQDSTSGRMQYF. The DNA of the CDR3 is TGCGCCAGCAGCCAAGACTCGACTAGCGGGAGGATGCAGTACTTC.

This chain connects TRBV5-6 to TRBJ2-7; D is unclear. V shed 0 bases and J shed 0 bases, with 4 bases lying between them. CDR1 SGHDT and CDR2 YYEEEE come from the germline V gene. CDR3 length: 13 residues. As DNA, the CDR3 is TGTGCCAGCAGCTTGGGGAGCTCCTACGAGCAGTACTTC. Residues: CASSLGSSYEQYF.

The chain couples TRBV6-1 to TRBJ1-2; 12 bases match TRBD1. The germline CDR1 and CDR2 sequences are MNHNS and SASEGT. Trimming removed 10 bases from V and 5 bases from J; junction bases left unmatched: 11. CDR3 length: 15 amino acids. As DNA, the CDR3 is TGTGCCACCATGGCGGGACAGGGGGCGCCGTATGGCTACACCTTC. Its translation: CATMAGQGAPYGYTF.

This clone was observed a single time. The same CDR3 also results from other DNA sequences found in this sample. This chain connects TRBV2 to TRBJ2-2; a possible D gene is TRBD1 (7 bases). With 6 bases removed from V and 2 bases from J, the gap between germline ends came to 10 bases. The CDR3 loop spans 14 amino acids. The V gene's germline CDR1 is SNHLY and CDR2 FYNNEI. The CDR3 loop is CASRRDSNTGELFF. The CDR3 DNA follows: TGTGCCAGCAGGCGGGACAGTAACACCGGGGAGCTGTTTTTT.

The J gene is TRBJ2-7, the V gene TRBV6-1, with TRBD2 matching 9 bases. Germline assignment: CDR1 MNHNS and CDR2 SASEGT. This CDR3 contains 12 residues. Trimming took 7 bases from V and 2 from J; bases not matched to a gene: 0. The CDR3 bases are TGTGCCAGCACTAGCGGGGCCTACGAGCAGTACTTC. Translating gives CASTSGAYEQYF.

This clone is a singleton in its sample. The chain couples TRBV7-8 to TRBJ2-3, with 7 positions matching TRBD2. Germline CDR1 and CDR2: SGHVS and FQNEAQ. CDR3 length equals 15 residues. Trimming cost V 5 bases and J 2 bases; bases outside gene matches: 7. CDR3 sequence: CASSLSTSSTDTQYF. In nucleotides, the CDR3 is TGTGCCAGCAGCCTTTCGACTAGCTCCACAGATACGCAGTATTTT.

The chain carries TRBV4-2 and TRBJ2-7; 10 positions match TRBD2. CDR1 and CDR2 from the germline V gene are LGHNA and YNFKEQ. Unmatched junction bases numbered 4, after V lost 0 bases and J lost 5 bases. The length of the CDR3 is 15 residues. CDR3 sequence: CASSQDPGTSDEQYF. CDR3 DNA sequence: TGTGCCAGCAGCCAAGATCCCGGGACTAGCGACGAGCAGTACTTC.

The chain combines TRBV7-9 with TRBJ2-7, with D possibly TRBD2 on 5 matching bases. The CDR3 spans 15 residues. Germline V gives CDR1 SEHNR, CDR2 FQNEAQ (reference sequence). Trimming took off 5 bases at V and 6 bases at J, with 20 bases between the two ends. CDR3 amino acids: CASSPKVRVGVEQYF. Written as DNA, the CDR3 is TGTGCCAGCAGCCCCAAAGTGAGGGTCGGGGTCGAGCAGTACTTC.

The genes are TRBV5-1 and TRBJ2-7, with D tentatively TRBD1 (6 bases). Germline V CDR1 and CDR2: SGHRS, YFSETQ. This CDR3 spans 14 amino acids. The V end was cut by 8 bases, the J end by 2 bases, with 17 bases between. The CDR3, as DNA: TGCGCCAGTGCCCCCGGACAGATAACCTACGAGCAGTACTTC. The encoded protein is CASAPGQITYEQYF.

The chain links TRBV6-1 to TRBJ2-3; the D gene is possibly TRBD2 (6 bases). V was trimmed by 4 bases and J by 3 bases, leaving 14 bases between them. Germline CDR1 MNHNS, CDR2 SASEGT. This CDR3 contains 15 residues. CDR3 coding DNA: TGTGCCAGCAGTGCGGACGGGGGTGGTACAGATACGCAGTATTTT. It encodes CASSADGGGTDTQYF.

DNA for the CDR3: TGTGCCAGCAGCTTAGCCGGCGGGTCAGATACGCAGTATTTT. This gives the protein CASSLAGGSDTQYF. The chain is built from TRBV7-2 and TRBJ2-3; D may be TRBD2 (5 bases). V was pared by 0 bases and J by 4 bases, with 8 bases between. The CDR3 consists of 14 residues. Germline CDR1 is SGHTA and CDR2 is FQGNSA.

V and J are TRBV7-3 and TRBJ2-6; perhaps TRBD1 as D (6 bases). In germline, CDR1 is SGHTA, CDR2 FQGTGA. V was pared by 5 bases and J by 0 bases, with 14 bases between. This CDR3 has 17 residues. The CDR3 reads CASSKGQGRSGANVLTF. The CDR3 region has the DNA TGTGCCAGCAGCAAGGGACAAGGACGCTCTGGGGCCAACGTCCTGACTTTC.

The CDR3 region is CASSYDGRGTYEQYF. The CDR3 DNA reads as TGTGCCAGCAGTTACGACGGGAGAGGAACCTACGAGCAGTACTTC. The chain joins TRBV6-5 to TRBJ2-7, with D perhaps TRBD2 (6 bases). Germline CDR1 and CDR2: MNHEY and SVGAGI. Trimming left V 2 bases short and J 2 bases short, with 13 bases between. The CDR3 extends over 15 amino acids.

This clone was observed a handful of times. The rearrangement links TRBV30 to TRBJ2-2; D is unclear. Trimming pared 7 bases from V and 2 bases from J, leaving 8 bases between. Germline V gene lookup returns CDR1 GTSNPN and CDR2 SVGIG (reference sequence). The CDR3 extends over 12 amino acids. CDR3 in amino acids: CAFYFNTGELFF. CDR3 sequence (DNA): TGTGCCTTTTACTTCAACACCGGGGAGCTGTTTTTT.

This chain connects TRBV5-1 to TRBJ2-1; TRBD1 agrees at 8 bases. Looked up from germline, CDR1 is SGHRS and CDR2 is YFSETQ. Trimming cost V 7 bases and J 10 bases; bases outside gene matches: 10. The CDR3 is 13 residues long. In nucleotides, the CDR3 is TGCGCCAGCCAGTTGGACAGGGATTACGAGCAGTTCTTC. Protein product: CASQLDRDYEQFF.

J is TRBJ2-2 and V is TRBV5-1, with a tentative D call TRBD1 (6 bases). V was cut by 0 bases and J by 0 bases, with 12 bases left in between. CDR3 length: 17 residues. Germline V gene sequence: CDR1 SGHRS, CDR2 YFSETQ. The DNA of the CDR3 is TGCGCCAGCAGCTTGGCCCTCAGGGGCCCGAACACCGGGGAGCTGTTTTTT. It translates to CASSLALRGPNTGELFF.

This chain links TRBV14 with TRBJ2-6, with D perhaps TRBD2 (6 bases). Trimming removed 8 bases at V and 0 bases at J, with 8 bases between. The germline V gene has CDR1 SGHDN and CDR2 FVKESK. CDR3 size: 14 residues. The CDR3 here is CASGGISGANVLTF. The CDR3 DNA is TGTGCCAGCGGCGGGATCTCTGGGGCCAACGTCCTGACTTTC.

The V call is TRBV27, the J call TRBJ1-1, with 9 bases fitting TRBD1. The CDR3 totals 15 residues. Germline V lookup: CDR1 MNHEY, CDR2 SMNVEV (reference sequence). J lost 4 bases, V lost 5 bases, and 8 bases had no gene match. DNA of the CDR3: TGTGCCAGCAGTCCCAACAGGGGGCAGGGCACTGAAGCTTTCTTT. It specifies CASSPNRGQGTEAFF.

The chain carries TRBV9 and TRBJ1-2; 7 nucleotides align to TRBD1. Germline V gives CDR1 SGDLS, CDR2 YYNGEE. The trim removed 0 bases at V and 2 bases at J, leaving 4 bases unmatched. The CDR3 length is 15 residues. The CDR3 DNA sequence: TGTGCCAGCAGCGTAGGAGGGGGCGGGAACTATGGCTACACCTTC. As protein: CASSVGGGGNYGYTF.

This clone was detected once. The gene calls are TRBV13 and TRBJ2-7; 8 bases align to TRBD2. The CDR3 contains 15 residues. V shed 5 bases, J shed 5 bases, and the junction held 11 bases outside the gene matches. Germline V gene data show CDR1 as PRHDT and CDR2 as FYEKMQ (reference sequence). The CDR3 region is CASSQTGRVGNEQYF. The CDR3 DNA sequence: TGTGCCAGCAGCCAGACCGGGAGGGTCGGGAACGAGCAGTACTTC.

The rearrangement links TRBV25-1 to TRBJ2-1, with D possibly being TRBD2 (5 bases). Germline V gene sequence: CDR1 MGHDK, CDR2 SYGVNS. The CDR3 covers 11 residues. V shed 6 bases and J shed 7 bases, with 7 bases lying between them. Here the CDR3 DNA reads TGTGCCAGCAGGGGCGGGAATGAGCAGTTCTTC. It is translated as CASRGGNEQFF.

This chain uses TRBV7-8 with TRBJ2-5; 8 positions match TRBD2. The CDR3 runs 15 residues. The J segment lost 4 bases and the V segment lost 1 base, leaving 5 bases of the junction unmatched. Germline assignment: CDR1 SGHVS and CDR2 FQNEAQ. The CDR3 DNA is TGTGCCAGCAGCTTAGGACTAGCGCCAACAGAGACCCAGTACTTC. This sequence encodes CASSLGLAPTETQYF.

The chain is built from TRBV4-2 and TRBJ1-2; D ambiguous. The CDR3 loop spans 15 amino acids. Germline lookup yields CDR1 LGHNA and CDR2 YNFKEQ. Between the trimmed V and J ends, which lost 1 base and 2 bases, there was a span of 11 bases. The CDR3, as DNA: TGTGCCAGCAGCCAAGGTTCCCAGGCAAACTATGGCTACACCTTC. Its protein product is CASSQGSQANYGYTF.

The genes are TRBV6-5 and TRBJ2-7; D is unresolved. The CDR3 contains 13 residues. The ends were cut back, 2 bases at V and 6 bases at J, with 11 bases in the middle. Germline V lookup: CDR1 MNHEY, CDR2 SVGAGI. CDR3: CASSYPDTREQYF. The CDR3 region has the DNA TGTGCCAGCAGTTACCCTGACACCCGCGAGCAGTACTTC.

The V and J genes are TRBV5-6 and TRBJ1-4; TRBD1 matches at 8 bases. V lost 1 base and J lost 8; bases outside the gene matches: 7. CDR1 is SGHDT, CDR2 YYEEEE, per germline. The CDR3 has 15 residues. This chain's CDR3 is CASSLSPTGEEKLFF. The CDR3 nucleotides read TGTGCCAGCAGCTTGAGCCCGACAGGGGAGGAAAAACTGTTTTTT.

The genes are TRBV4-3 and TRBJ2-1; TRBD2 agrees at 12 bases. The germline V gene encodes CDR1 LGHNA and CDR2 YSLEER. V was pared by 4 bases and J by 3 bases, with 7 bases of the junction left unmatched. The CDR3 totals 17 residues. The CDR3 sequence is CASSRLAGAKIYNEQFF. The CDR3 DNA sequence: TGCGCCAGCAGCCGACTAGCGGGGGCCAAGATCTACAATGAGCAGTTCTTC.

The chain joins TRBV4-2 to TRBJ2-5; unclear D gene. V was pared by 1 base and J by 4 bases, with 10 bases between. The CDR3 extends over 14 amino acids. CDR1 is LGHNA, CDR2 YNFKEQ, per germline. DNA for the CDR3: TGTGCCAGCAGCCAAGTTTTGCAGGCAGAGACCCAGTACTTC. Its protein product is CASSQVLQAETQYF.

V gene TRBV30 combines with J gene TRBJ2-1, with 14 bases identical to TRBD2. This CDR3 is 15 amino acids long. Looked up from germline, CDR1 is GTSNPN and CDR2 is SVGIG (reference sequence). The junction had 9 bases not matched to a gene; V was cut back by 3 bases and J by 11 bases. As DNA, the CDR3 is TGTGCCTGGAGACCTGGGACTAGCGGGAGATCGCAGCAGTTCTTC. This gives the protein CAWRPGTSGRSQQFF.

The chain links TRBV2 to TRBJ1-3; the D gene is possibly TRBD1 (6 bases). Germline V gene sequence: CDR1 SNHLY, CDR2 FYNNEI. This CDR3 comprises 14 residues. V was pared by 5 bases and J by 4 bases, with 12 bases between. CDR3 in DNA: TGTGCCAGCAGTCCAGGGGCTAGGGGAAACACCATATATTTT. It translates to CASSPGARGNTIYF.

V is TRBV5-1 and J is TRBJ2-3; a possible D gene is TRBD2 (7 bases). CDR3 length: 15 amino acids. The V end was cut by 1 base, the J end by 6 bases, with 15 bases between. Germline values: CDR1 SGHRS, CDR2 YFSETQ. CDR3: CASSLSAGAGDTQYF. The CDR3 bases are TGCGCCAGCAGCTTGTCGGCGGGGGCGGGGGATACGCAGTATTTT. The full variable domain, its missing parts supplied by reference TRBV5-1 and TRBJ2-3, is KAGVTQTPRYLIKTRGQQVTLSCSPISGHRSVSWYQQTPGQGLQFLFEYFSETQRNKGNFPGRFSGRQFSNSRSEMNVSTLELGDSALYLCASSLSAGAGDTQYFGPGTRLTVL.